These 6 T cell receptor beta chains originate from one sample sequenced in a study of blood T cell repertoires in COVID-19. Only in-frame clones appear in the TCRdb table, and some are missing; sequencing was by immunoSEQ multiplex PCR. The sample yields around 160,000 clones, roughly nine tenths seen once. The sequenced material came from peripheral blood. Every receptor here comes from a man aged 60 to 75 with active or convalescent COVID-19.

CDR3 sequence reads: CASSDGQGATDTQYF. The CDR3 nucleotides read TGCGCCAGCAGCGACGGACAGGGGGCGACAGATACGCAGTATTTT. The chain has TRBV5-1 and TRBJ2-3; 11 bases align to TRBD1. Germline V gene lookup returns CDR1 SGHRS and CDR2 YFSETQ. This CDR3 contains 15 residues. The ends lost 4 bases at V and 3 bases at J; junction bases unmatched: 4. Together with reference TRBV5-1 and TRBJ2-3, the CDR3 gives the full variable domain: KAGVTQTPRYLIKTRGQQVTLSCSPISGHRSVSWYQQTPGQGLQFLFEYFSETQRNKGNFPGRFSGRQFSNSRSEMNVSTLELGDSALYLCASSDGQGATDTQYFGPGTRLTVL.

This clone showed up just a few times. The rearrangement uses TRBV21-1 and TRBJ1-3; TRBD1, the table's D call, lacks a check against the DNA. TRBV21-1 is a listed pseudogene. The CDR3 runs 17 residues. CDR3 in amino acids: CASSKDKGQDFRNTIYF. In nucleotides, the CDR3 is TGTGCCAGCAGCAAAGACAAAGGACAGGACTTCCGAAACACCATATATTTT.

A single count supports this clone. CDR3 loop: CASSLDRGAGGAYEQYF. Here the CDR3 DNA reads TGTGCCAGCAGCTTAGATCGGGGAGCGGGAGGGGCCTACGAGCAGTACTTC. This chain joins TRBV11-2 and TRBJ2-7; TRBD2 matches at 10 bases. CDR1 is SGHAT, CDR2 FQNNGV, per germline. The junction had 7 bases not matched to a gene; V was cut back by 0 bases and J by 2 bases. The CDR3 spans 17 residues. Looking up the rest from reference TRBV11-2 and TRBJ2-7 gives the full variable domain: EAGVAQSPRYKIIEKRQSVAFWCNPISGHATLYWYQQILGQGPKLLIQFQNNGVVDDSQLPKDRFSAERLKGVDSTLKIQPAKLEDSAVYLCASSLDRGAGGAYEQYFGPGTRLTVT.

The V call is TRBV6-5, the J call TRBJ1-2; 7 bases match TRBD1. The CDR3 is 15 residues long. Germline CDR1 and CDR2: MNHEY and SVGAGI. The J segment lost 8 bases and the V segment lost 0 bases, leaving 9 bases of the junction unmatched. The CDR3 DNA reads TGTGCCAGCAGTTACTCCGACAGGGCCCTAACGGGCTACACCTTC. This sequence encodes CASSYSDRALTGYTF.

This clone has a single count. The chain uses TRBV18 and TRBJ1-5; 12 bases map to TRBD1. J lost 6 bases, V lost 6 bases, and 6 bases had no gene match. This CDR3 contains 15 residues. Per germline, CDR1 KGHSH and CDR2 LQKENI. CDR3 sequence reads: CASSGTGGFSQPQHF. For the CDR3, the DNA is TGTGCCAGCTCCGGGACAGGGGGCTTCAGTCAGCCCCAGCATTTT.

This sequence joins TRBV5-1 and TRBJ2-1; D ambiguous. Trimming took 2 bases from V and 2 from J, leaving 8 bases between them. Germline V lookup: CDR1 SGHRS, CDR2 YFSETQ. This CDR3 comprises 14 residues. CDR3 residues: CASSFGSTYNEQFF. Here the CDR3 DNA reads TGCGCCAGCAGCTTCGGGTCTACCTACAATGAGCAGTTCTTC. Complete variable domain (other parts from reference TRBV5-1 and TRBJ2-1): KAGVTQTPRYLIKTRGQQVTLSCSPISGHRSVSWYQQTPGQGLQFLFEYFSETQRNKGNFPGRFSGRQFSNSRSEMNVSTLELGDSALYLCASSFGSTYNEQFFGPGTRLTVL.